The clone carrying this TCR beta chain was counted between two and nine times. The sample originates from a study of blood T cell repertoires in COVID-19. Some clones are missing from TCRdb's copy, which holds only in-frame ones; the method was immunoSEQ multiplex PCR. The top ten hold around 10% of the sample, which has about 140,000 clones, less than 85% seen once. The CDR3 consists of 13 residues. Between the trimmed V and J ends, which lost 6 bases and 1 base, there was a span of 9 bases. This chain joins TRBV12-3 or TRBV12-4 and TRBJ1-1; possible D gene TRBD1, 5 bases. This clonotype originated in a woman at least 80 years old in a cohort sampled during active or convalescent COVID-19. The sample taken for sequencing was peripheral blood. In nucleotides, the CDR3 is TGTGCCAGCAGCCTACAGGAGAACACTGAAGCTTTCTTT. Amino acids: CASSLQENTEAFF.